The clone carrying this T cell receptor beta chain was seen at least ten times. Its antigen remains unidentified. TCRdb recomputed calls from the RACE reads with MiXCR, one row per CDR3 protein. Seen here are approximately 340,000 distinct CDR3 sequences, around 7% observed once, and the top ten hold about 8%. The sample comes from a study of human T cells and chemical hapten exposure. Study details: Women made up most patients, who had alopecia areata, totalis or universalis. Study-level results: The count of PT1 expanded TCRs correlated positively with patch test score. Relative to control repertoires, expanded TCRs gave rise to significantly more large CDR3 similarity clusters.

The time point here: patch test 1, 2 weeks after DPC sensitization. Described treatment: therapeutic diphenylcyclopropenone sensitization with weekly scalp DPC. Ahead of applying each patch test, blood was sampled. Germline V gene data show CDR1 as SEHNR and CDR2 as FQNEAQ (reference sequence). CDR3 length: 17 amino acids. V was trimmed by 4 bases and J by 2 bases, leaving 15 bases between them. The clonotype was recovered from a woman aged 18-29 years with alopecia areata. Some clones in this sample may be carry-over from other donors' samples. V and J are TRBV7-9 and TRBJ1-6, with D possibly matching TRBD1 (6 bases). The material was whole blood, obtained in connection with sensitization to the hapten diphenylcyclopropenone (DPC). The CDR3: CASSSGEGDPYNSPLHF. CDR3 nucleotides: TGTGCCAGCAGCTCTGGGGAGGGGGACCCCTATAATTCACCCCTCCACTTT.